This T cell receptor beta chain was observed in a study of CD8 T cells in Susac syndrome. Trimming stripped 4 bases from V and 5 bases from J, with 9 bases between. The CDR3 has 12 residues. Germline CDR1 is MNHEY and CDR2 is SMNVEV (reference sequence). RNA amounts of 0.5 to 1 ug underwent reverse transcription with random hexamers. TCRdb fed the immunoSEQ multiplex PCR reads into MiXCR, producing one record per CDR3 protein. The table shows about 430,000 distinct CDR3 sequences, with more than 80% occurring only once. Sequencing of TCR beta was performed on blood CD8+ T cells and on blood CD4+ T cells. The multiple sclerosis control group was made up of treatment-naive patients with stable or active relapsing-remitting disease.

This sequence was found in a human donor with multiple sclerosis. The chain couples TRBV27 to TRBJ2-7; D remains ambiguous. The sample was CD8+ T cells from PBMCs. CDR3 in DNA: TGTGCCAGCAGTTGGGGTCCCCACGAGCAGTACTTC. Its protein is CASSWGPHEQYF.